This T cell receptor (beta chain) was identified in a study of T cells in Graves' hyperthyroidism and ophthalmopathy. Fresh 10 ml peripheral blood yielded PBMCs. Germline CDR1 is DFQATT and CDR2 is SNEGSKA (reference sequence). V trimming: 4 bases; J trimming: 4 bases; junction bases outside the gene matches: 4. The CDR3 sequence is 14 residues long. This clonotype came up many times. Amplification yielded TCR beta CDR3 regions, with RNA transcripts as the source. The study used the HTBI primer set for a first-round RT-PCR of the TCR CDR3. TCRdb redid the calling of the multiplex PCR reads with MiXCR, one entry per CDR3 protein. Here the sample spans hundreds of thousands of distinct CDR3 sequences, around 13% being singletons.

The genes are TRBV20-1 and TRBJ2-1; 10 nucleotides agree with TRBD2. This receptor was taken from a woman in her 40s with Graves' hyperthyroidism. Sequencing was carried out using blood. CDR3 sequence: CSATSGGGYNEQFF. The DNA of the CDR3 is TGCAGTGCTACTAGCGGGGGAGGATACAATGAGCAGTTCTTC.